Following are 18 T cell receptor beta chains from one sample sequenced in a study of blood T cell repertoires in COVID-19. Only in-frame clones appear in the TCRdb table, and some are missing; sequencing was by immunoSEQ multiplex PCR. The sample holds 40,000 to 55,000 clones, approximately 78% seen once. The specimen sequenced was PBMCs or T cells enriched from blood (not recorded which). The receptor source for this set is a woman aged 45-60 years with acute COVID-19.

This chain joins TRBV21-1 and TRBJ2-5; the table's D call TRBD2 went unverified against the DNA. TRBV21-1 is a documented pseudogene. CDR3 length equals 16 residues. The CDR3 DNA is TGTGCCAGCAGCAAAGTGGTCTTTGCGGCGGCTGAGACCCAGTACTTC. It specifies CASSKVVFAAAETQYF.

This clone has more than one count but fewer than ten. This CDR3 reads CASSWGPSYYGYTF. In DNA form, the CDR3 reads TGCGCCAGCAGCTGGGGGCCCAGCTACTATGGCTACACCTTC. The V and J genes are TRBV5-1 and TRBJ1-2; tentatively, D is TRBD1 (6 bases). CDR3 length: 14 residues. Trimming left V 3 bases short and J 3 bases short, with 12 bases between. Germline-derived CDR1 and CDR2 are SGHRS and YFSETQ.

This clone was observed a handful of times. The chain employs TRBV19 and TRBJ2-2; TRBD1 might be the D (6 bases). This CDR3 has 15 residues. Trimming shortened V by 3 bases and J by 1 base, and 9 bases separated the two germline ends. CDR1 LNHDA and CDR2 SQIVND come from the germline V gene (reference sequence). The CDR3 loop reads CASSIGTLNTGELFF. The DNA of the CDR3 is TGTGCCAGTAGTATTGGGACACTGAACACCGGGGAGCTGTTTTTT.

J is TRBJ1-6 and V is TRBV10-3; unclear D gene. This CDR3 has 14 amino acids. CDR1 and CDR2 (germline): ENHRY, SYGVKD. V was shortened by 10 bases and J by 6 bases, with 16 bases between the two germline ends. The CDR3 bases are TGTGCCAGCTGCTTGACGGGGTTTAATTCACCCCTCCACTTT. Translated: CASCLTGFNSPLHF.

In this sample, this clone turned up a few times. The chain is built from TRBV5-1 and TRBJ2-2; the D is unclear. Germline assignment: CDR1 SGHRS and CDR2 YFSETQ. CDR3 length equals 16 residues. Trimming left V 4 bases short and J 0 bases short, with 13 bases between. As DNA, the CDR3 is TGCGCCAGCAGCCAGGCCCACTTCGCGAACACCGGGGAGCTGTTTTTT. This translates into CASSQAHFANTGELFF.

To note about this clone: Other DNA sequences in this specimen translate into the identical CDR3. CDR3 sequence reads: CASSPWLRTGTYEQYF. The CDR3 coding sequence is TGTGCCAGCAGCCCCTGGCTTCGTACAGGGACCTACGAGCAGTACTTC. The chain is built from TRBV7-2 and TRBJ2-7; possibly TRBD1 for D (6 bases). The length of the CDR3 is 16 residues. Trimming pared 5 bases from V and 2 bases from J, leaving 19 bases between. Germline loops: CDR1 SGHTA, CDR2 FQGNSA.

CDR3 DNA sequence: TGTGCCAGCAGTGAAGGGGTTGGAGTCTGGTCACCCCTCCACTTT. This gives the protein CASSEGVGVWSPLHF. This chain joins TRBV2 and TRBJ1-6; no reliable D call. Germline V gene lookup returns CDR1 SNHLY and CDR2 FYNNEI. V was cut by 1 base and J by 10 bases, with 14 bases left in between. The CDR3 consists of 15 residues.

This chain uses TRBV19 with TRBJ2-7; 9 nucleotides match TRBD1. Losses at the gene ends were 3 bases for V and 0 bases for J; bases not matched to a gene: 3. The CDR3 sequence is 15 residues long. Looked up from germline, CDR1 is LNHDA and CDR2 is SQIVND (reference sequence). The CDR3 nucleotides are TGTGCCAGTAGTATGGACAGGGGCGGCTCCTACGAGCAGTACTTC. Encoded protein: CASSMDRGGSYEQYF.

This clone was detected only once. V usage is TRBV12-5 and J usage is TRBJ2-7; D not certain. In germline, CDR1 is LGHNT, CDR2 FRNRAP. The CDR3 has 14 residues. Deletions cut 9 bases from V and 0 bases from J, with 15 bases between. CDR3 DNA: TGTGCTAGCCCAAGCCCGCGGTCCTCCTACGAGCAGTACTTC. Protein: CASPSPRSSYEQYF.

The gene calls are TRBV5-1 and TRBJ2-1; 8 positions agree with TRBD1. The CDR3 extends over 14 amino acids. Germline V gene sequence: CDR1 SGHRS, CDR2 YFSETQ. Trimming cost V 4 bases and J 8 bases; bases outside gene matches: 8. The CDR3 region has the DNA TGCGCCAGCAGCATAGGACAGGGTCGGGATGAGCAGTTCTTC. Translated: CASSIGQGRDEQFF. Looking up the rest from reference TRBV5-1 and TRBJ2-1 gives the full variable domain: KAGVTQTPRYLIKTRGQQVTLSCSPISGHRSVSWYQQTPGQGLQFLFEYFSETQRNKGNFPGRFSGRQFSNSRSEMNVSTLELGDSALYLCASSIGQGRDEQFFGPGTRLTVL.

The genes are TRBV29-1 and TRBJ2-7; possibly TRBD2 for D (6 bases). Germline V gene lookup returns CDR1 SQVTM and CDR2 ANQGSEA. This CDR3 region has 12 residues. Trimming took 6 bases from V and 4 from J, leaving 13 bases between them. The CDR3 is CSVDGTDYEQYF. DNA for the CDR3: TGCAGCGTAGACGGGACTGATTACGAGCAGTACTTC.

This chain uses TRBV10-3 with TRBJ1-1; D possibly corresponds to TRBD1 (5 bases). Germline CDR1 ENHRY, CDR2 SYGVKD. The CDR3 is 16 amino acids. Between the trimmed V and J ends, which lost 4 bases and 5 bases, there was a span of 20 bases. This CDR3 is CAISVGGSEARTEAFF. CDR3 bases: TGTGCCATCAGTGTGGGGGGAAGCGAAGCGCGGACTGAAGCTTTCTTT.

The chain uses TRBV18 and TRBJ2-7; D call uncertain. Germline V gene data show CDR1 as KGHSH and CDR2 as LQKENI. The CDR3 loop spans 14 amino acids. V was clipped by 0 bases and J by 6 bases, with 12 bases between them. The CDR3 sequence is CASSPPSVSIEQYF. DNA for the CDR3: TGTGCCAGCTCACCACCGAGTGTTTCGATCGAGCAGTACTTC.

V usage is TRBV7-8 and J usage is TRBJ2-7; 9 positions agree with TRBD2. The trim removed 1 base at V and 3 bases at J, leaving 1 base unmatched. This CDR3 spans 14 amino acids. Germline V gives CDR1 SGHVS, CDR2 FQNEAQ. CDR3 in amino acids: CASSLGTSDYEQYF. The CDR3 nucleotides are TGTGCCAGCAGCTTAGGGACTAGCGACTACGAGCAGTACTTC.

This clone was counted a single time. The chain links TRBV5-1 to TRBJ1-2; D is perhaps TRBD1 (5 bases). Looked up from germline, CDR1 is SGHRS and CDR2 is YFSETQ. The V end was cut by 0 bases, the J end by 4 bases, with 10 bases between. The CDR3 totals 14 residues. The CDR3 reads CASSLEAGGYGYTF. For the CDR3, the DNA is TGCGCCAGCAGCTTGGAAGCGGGGGGCTATGGCTACACCTTC.

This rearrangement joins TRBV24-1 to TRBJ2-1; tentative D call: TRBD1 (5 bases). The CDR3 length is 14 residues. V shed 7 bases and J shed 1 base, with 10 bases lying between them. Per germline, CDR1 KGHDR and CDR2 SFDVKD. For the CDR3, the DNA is TGTGCCACCAGGGGGCACGGGTCCTACAATGAGCAGTTCTTC. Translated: CATRGHGSYNEQFF.

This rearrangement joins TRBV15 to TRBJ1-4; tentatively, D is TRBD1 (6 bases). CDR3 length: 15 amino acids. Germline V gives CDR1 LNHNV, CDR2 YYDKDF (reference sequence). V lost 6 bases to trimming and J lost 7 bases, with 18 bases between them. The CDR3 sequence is CATRPVRGIGEKLFF. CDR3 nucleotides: TGTGCCACCAGGCCCGTTAGGGGGATAGGTGAAAAACTGTTTTTT.

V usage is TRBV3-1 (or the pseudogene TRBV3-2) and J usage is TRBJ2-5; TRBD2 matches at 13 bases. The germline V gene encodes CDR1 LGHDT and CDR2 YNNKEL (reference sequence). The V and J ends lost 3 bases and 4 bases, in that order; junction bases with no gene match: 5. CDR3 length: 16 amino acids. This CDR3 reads CASSQGGLAGVETQYF. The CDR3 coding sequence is TGTGCCAGCAGCCAGGGCGGACTAGCGGGGGTAGAGACCCAGTACTTC.